This is a list of T cell receptor beta chains from one sample in a study of T cell responses to AZD1222 COVID-19 vaccine. Assay: immunoSEQ multiplex PCR; the TCRdb copy retains only in-frame clones and omits some. Seen here are 140,000 to 150,000 clones, 80% to 95% observed once, and the top ten hold under 3.5%. Specimen: peripheral blood, collected 28 days after the second AZD1222 dose. The receptors come from an adult who received the AZD1222 COVID-19 vaccine. Both conserved end residues are part of each CDR3. A D gene is named only where the DNA matches it firmly. For some rows the clone size is stated as once, few or many, or as a class when expanded; others skip it.

v_call	j_call	clone_size	d_call	cdr3_nt	cdr3_aa
TRBV24-1	TRBJ2-3	NA	NA	TGTGCCACCAGCCGCCGGACAGCCGGCACAGATACGCAGTATTTT	CATSRRTAGTDTQYF
TRBV28	TRBJ1-4	NA	TRBD1	TGTGCCAGCAGTTCCCGGGACAGGACTAATGAAAAACTGTTTTTT	CASSSRDRTNEKLFF
TRBV19	TRBJ2-1	NA	TRBD1	TGTGCCAGTAGTATTCCCCTCGGGACAGGGGGCCGGGAGCAGTTCTTC	CASSIPLGTGGREQFF
TRBV2	TRBJ1-1	few	NA	TGTGCCAGCAGTGAATCGGGGCTCGGGGCTTTCTTT	CASSESGLGAFF
TRBV12-5	TRBJ1-1	NA	NA	TGTGCTAGTGGTTTGAGACTGAACACTGAAGCTTTCTTT	CASGLRLNTEAFF
TRBV7-2	TRBJ2-7	NA	TRBD2	TGTGCCAGCAGCTTCGACGGACTAGCGGGAGGATGGTACGAGCAGTACTTC	CASSFDGLAGGWYEQYF
TRBV18	TRBJ1-1	NA	NA	TGTGCCAGCTCACCCCCCACCGGGACTAACACTGAAGCTTTCTTT	CASSPPTGTNTEAFF
TRBV27	TRBJ2-7	NA	TRBD2	TGTGCCAGCAGTTTATCGAGAACTAGCGGGAGCCACGAGCAGTACTTC	CASSLSRTSGSHEQYF
TRBV4-1	TRBJ2-7	NA	NA	TGCGCCAGCAGCCAGACCGGCGGACAAGGCGAGCAGTACTTC	CASSQTGGQGEQYF
TRBV7-2	TRBJ2-1	NA	TRBD1	TGTGCCAGCAGCTCCCCGACCGGGACAGACTACAATGAGCAGTTCTTC	CASSSPTGTDYNEQFF
TRBV5-1	TRBJ2-5	NA	TRBD1	TGCGCCAGCAGCCGACAGGGGGCGAAAGAGACCCAGTACTTC	CASSRQGAKETQYF
TRBV2	TRBJ2-7	NA	NA	TGTGCCAGCAGGACTACGGGCGAGCAGTACTTC	CASRTTGEQYF
TRBV29-1	TRBJ1-1	NA	NA	TGCAGCGTTGTCGGGGGGAGCGGTCCGAACACTGAAGCTTTCTTT	CSVVGGSGPNTEAFF
TRBV4-3	TRBJ2-5	NA	NA	TGCGCCAGCAGCCCTAACAGGGGACTCCAAGAGACCCAGTACTTC	CASSPNRGLQETQYF
TRBV5-6	TRBJ1-1	NA	NA	TGTGCCAGCAGCTTGACGGCCTTGGGTACGGCTTTCTTT	CASSLTALGTAFF
TRBV7-2	TRBJ2-5	NA	TRBD2	TGTGCCAGCAGCTTAAGCAGCGGGGCAGGGTGGGAGACCCAGTACTTC	CASSLSSGAGWETQYF
TRBV10-3	TRBJ1-1	NA	TRBD1	TGTGCCATCAGTGGACAGGGTCGGACTGAAGCTTTCTTT	CAISGQGRTEAFF
TRBV27	TRBJ2-7	NA	NA	TGTGCCAGCAGGTCAGGGCAATACGAGCAGTACTTC	CASRSGQYEQYF
TRBV6-1	TRBJ1-1	NA	NA	TGTGCCAGCAGTGACACCCGCGACAGGACCAAACGGGCAGCTTTCTTT	CASSDTRDRTKRAAFF
TRBV11-3	TRBJ2-3	NA	TRBD2	TGTGCCAGCAGCTTAGGAAGACTAGCGGGAGATACGCAGTATTTT	CASSLGRLAGDTQYF
TRBV5-1	TRBJ1-4	NA	NA	TGCGCCAGCCGGCGGGGCTCTAGGACTGAAAAACTGTTTTTT	CASRRGSRTEKLFF
TRBV15	TRBJ2-1	NA	NA	TGTGCCACCAGCAGACCTTTAGCCTCCACCTACAATGAGCAGTTCTTC	CATSRPLASTYNEQFF
TRBV6-1	TRBJ1-1	few	NA	TGTGCCAGCAGTGAACATGCAGCTGACACTGAAGCTTTCTTT	CASSEHAADTEAFF
TRBV9	TRBJ1-1	NA	TRBD1	TGTGCCAGCAGCATTGCCGGGACAGGGGGGAACACTGAAGCTTTCTTT	CASSIAGTGGNTEAFF
TRBV5-1	TRBJ2-1	NA	TRBD2	TGCGCCAGCAGCCGTAGGACTAGCTACAATGAGCAGTTCTTC	CASSRRTSYNEQFF
TRBV5-4	TRBJ1-4	NA	NA	TGTGCCAGCAGCCTCCGGTTAGGAACTAATGAAAAACTGTTTTTT	CASSLRLGTNEKLFF
TRBV27	TRBJ1-6	NA	NA	TGTGCCAGCAGTGCCAGGGTGTGGGATTCACCCCTCCACTTT	CASSARVWDSPLHF
TRBV30	TRBJ1-1	NA	NA	TGTGCCTGGAGTCCCCTCGGACGCTTGAACACTGAAGCTTTCTTT	CAWSPLGRLNTEAFF
TRBV14	TRBJ2-3	NA	NA	TGTGCCAGCAGCCAAGACAGGGGTACGCAGTATTTT	CASSQDRGTQYF
TRBV28	TRBJ1-5	NA	TRBD1	TGTGCCAGCAGTACTTCAGGGGGCTGGGGACAGCCCCAGCATTTT	CASSTSGGWGQPQHF
TRBV18	TRBJ1-5	NA	TRBD1	TGTGCCAGCTCATGGGAGACAGGGGCGCTTCAGCCCCAGCATTTT	CASSWETGALQPQHF
TRBV7-2	TRBJ1-6	once	NA	TGTGCCAGCAGCTGGGCGCGGGGAGTGGATTCACCCCTCCACTTT	CASSWARGVDSPLHF
TRBV4-1	TRBJ1-2	NA	NA	TGCGCCAGCAGCCAATCCTCAGGGTCAGTAGGCTACACCTTC	CASSQSSGSVGYTF
TRBV10-1	TRBJ2-1	NA	NA	TGCGCCAGCAGTCTTGGACAGCCTTACAATGAGCAGTTCTTC	CASSLGQPYNEQFF
TRBV6-5	TRBJ1-5	NA	NA	TGTGCCAGCAGTTACAGGGCCCGTCAGCCCCAGCATTTT	CASSYRARQPQHF
TRBV28	TRBJ1-1	NA	TRBD1	TGTGCCAGCAGTCTAACGCCGGGACAGGGATGGGCTGAAGCTTTCTTT	CASSLTPGQGWAEAFF
TRBV9	TRBJ1-2	NA	TRBD1	TGTGCCAGCAGCGAACAGGGGTATGGCTACACCTTC	CASSEQGYGYTF
TRBV5-6	TRBJ2-1	once	TRBD1	TGTGCCAGCAGCTTCCGGGACAGGGTCTACAATGAGCAGTTCTTC	CASSFRDRVYNEQFF
TRBV7-9	TRBJ1-4	NA	NA	TGTGCCAGCAGCTTAGGGACTGGTAATGAAAAACTGTTTTTT	CASSLGTGNEKLFF
TRBV6-5	TRBJ2-7	NA	TRBD1	TGTGCCAGCAGTTGGGACAGGCTCACCTATTCCTACGAGCAGTACTTC	CASSWDRLTYSYEQYF
TRBV29-1	TRBJ2-7	NA	TRBD2	TGCAGCGTTAAGGAGCGGGCTAGCGGCTCCTACGAGCAGTACTTC	CSVKERASGSYEQYF
TRBV18	TRBJ1-2	NA	NA	TGTGCCAGCTCACCTAGTATCGGGGGGCAGAACTATGGCTACACCTTC	CASSPSIGGQNYGYTF
TRBV30	TRBJ2-3	few	NA	TGTGCCTGGAGCGTCTATGAGGGGACAGATACGCAGTATTTT	CAWSVYEGTDTQYF
TRBV29-1	TRBJ2-2	NA	NA	TGCAGCGTCAGGTGGCAGGGAGACTCCGGGGAGCTGTTTTTT	CSVRWQGDSGELFF
TRBV19	TRBJ2-2	once	TRBD2	TGTGCCAGTAGTCCCTATGCGGGGCGGGAGGGCCCCGGGGAGCTGTTTTTT	CASSPYAGREGPGELFF
TRBV5-4	TRBJ2-2	NA	TRBD2	TGTGCCAGCAGCCTCCGTCCTAGCGGGAACACCGGGGAGCTGTTTTTT	CASSLRPSGNTGELFF
TRBV28	TRBJ2-7	NA	NA	TGTGCCAGCTCCGAGCGACAGACCGAGCAGTACTTC	CASSERQTEQYF
TRBV10-2	TRBJ1-2	NA	NA	TGCGCCAGCAGTGACGGAGGATATGGCTACACCTTC	CASSDGGYGYTF
TRBV6-5	TRBJ2-7	few	NA	TGTGCCAGCAGTTACTCAGGGGCTGCCGAGCAGTACTTC	CASSYSGAAEQYF
TRBV18	TRBJ1-2	once	NA	TGTGCCAGCTCACCACGAGGCGGTAACTATGGCTACACCTTC	CASSPRGGNYGYTF
TRBV30	TRBJ2-2	NA	TRBD1	TGTGCCTGGAGTGTGTGGAGAAACAGGGGGATCGGGGAGCTGTTTTTT	CAWSVWRNRGIGELFF
TRBV7-9	TRBJ2-5	NA	NA	TGTGCCAGCATTCGAGGATCCCGAGAGACCCAGTACTTC	CASIRGSRETQYF
TRBV28	TRBJ2-1	NA	NA	TGTGCCAGCAGGACAACTAGTATCTATGAGCAGTTCTTC	CASRTTSIYEQFF
TRBV6-2/TRBV6-3	TRBJ2-7	NA	NA	TGTGCCAGCAGTTACTTCTCCCTAGCGCCTCACTCCTACGAGCAGTACTTC	CASSYFSLAPHSYEQYF